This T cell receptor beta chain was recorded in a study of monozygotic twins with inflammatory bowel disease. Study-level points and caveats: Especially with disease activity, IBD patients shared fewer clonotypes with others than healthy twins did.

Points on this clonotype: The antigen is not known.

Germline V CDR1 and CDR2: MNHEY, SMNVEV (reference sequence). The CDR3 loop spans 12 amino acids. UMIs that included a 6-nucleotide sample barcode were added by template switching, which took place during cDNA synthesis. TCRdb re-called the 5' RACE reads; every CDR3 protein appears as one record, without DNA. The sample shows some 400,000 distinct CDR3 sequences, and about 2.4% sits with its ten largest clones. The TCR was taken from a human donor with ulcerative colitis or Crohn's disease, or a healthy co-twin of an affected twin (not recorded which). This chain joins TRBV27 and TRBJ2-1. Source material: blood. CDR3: CASSPKVGEQFF.